The clone carrying this TCR beta chain was recorded a few times. Assay: immunoSEQ multiplex PCR; the TCRdb copy retains only in-frame clones and omits some. The data show about 51,000 clones, around 77% seen once. This record belongs to a study of OX40 agonist ivuxolimab in advanced cancers. Study background: Prior therapy, whether anti-PD-1, anti-PD-L1 or anti-CTLA-4, was allowed, and 35% to 40% had some.

CDR1 and CDR2 (germline): SGHRS, YFSETQ. V lost 4 bases and J lost 0, with 15 bases in between. CDR3 length equals 16 residues. The genes are TRBV5-1 and TRBJ2-3; D tentatively reads TRBD1 or TRBD2 (5 bases each). The source was CD4+ or CD8+ T cells sorted from blood, collected in a trial of the OX40 agonist ivuxolimab. The TCR comes from an adult with an advanced solid tumor such as melanoma, head and neck, liver or kidney cancer. The CDR3 DNA reads as TGCGCCAGCAGCGACAAACCGGGACCGAGCACAGATACGCAGTATTTT. Translated, it gives CASSDKPGPSTDTQYF.